The source of this T cell receptor (beta chain) is a study of blood T cell repertoires in COVID-19. Background on the study: From the United States, Italy and Spain came samples of acute and convalescent COVID-19. The analysed material was cDNA or gDNA that came from T cells, B-cell-depleted T cells, or PBMCs.

Original processing methods: The authors estimated nucleated cell counts from reference gene primer amplification. Method: immunoSEQ multiplex PCR; TCRdb's copy keeps in-frame clones and lacks some. The V and J calls and clone size are taken from that table; D and trimming were inferred from the DNA. The data hold about 380,000 clones, with around 87% observed a single time. The CDR3 runs to 17 residues. Trimming cost V 0 bases and J 4 bases, with 18 bases left between them. Germline lookup yields CDR1 SGHRS and CDR2 YFSETQ. Sequenced input: peripheral blood. This TCR was recovered from a man younger than 35 with active or convalescent COVID-19. The rearrangement joins TRBV5-1 to TRBJ2-3, with a weak D call TRBD2 (6 bases). The CDR3: CASSLALKRVGSDTQYF. DNA for the CDR3: TGCGCCAGCAGCTTGGCCCTCAAGCGGGTAGGTTCAGATACGCAGTATTTT.